Given below is one T cell receptor beta chain in context. Here immunoSEQ multiplex PCR was the method, and the copy in TCRdb shows in-frame clones only, minus some. The table has about 310,000 clones, roughly 90% seen once. This sample was included in a study of blood T cell repertoires in COVID-19. The J segment lost 4 bases and the V segment lost 1 base, leaving 6 bases of the junction unmatched. Per the germline V gene, CDR1 is LNHDA and CDR2 is SQIVND (reference sequence). The CDR3 extends over 16 amino acids. Recovered Cohort 3 donors showed two negative PCRs, clearance, or symptom resolution. The sequence was obtained from a woman aged 18-29 years who had recovered from COVID-19. The sequencing sample was made of PBMCs or T cells enriched from blood (not recorded which). The chain employs TRBV19 and TRBJ1-5; 8 bases fit TRBD1. The CDR3, as DNA: TGTGCCAGTAGTATAGTTTTGGGGACAGGTAATCAGCCCCAGCATTTT. Translating it yields CASSIVLGTGNQPQHF.